Presented here are 14 T cell receptor beta chains from one specimen sequenced in a study of T cells of healthy individuals. In TCRdb, the 5' RACE reads were re-called with MiXCR into one record per CDR3 protein. Seen here are 65,000 to 95,000 distinct CDR3 sequences, about 5% observed once, and the top ten hold roughly 7.5%. These receptors were obtained from a female donor in good health.

This clonotype was detected a few times. This sequence joins TRBV4-1 and TRBJ2-1; no clear D. CDR3 length equals 15 residues. V gave up 3 bases and J gave up 0 bases, with 9 bases separating them. The germline V gene has CDR1 MGHRA and CDR2 YSYEKL. The CDR3 DNA reads as TGCGCCAGCAGCCACCTACGAGCCTCCTACAATGAGCAGTTCTTC. As protein: CASSHLRASYNEQFF.

The rearrangement links TRBV6-5 to TRBJ1-5; D is perhaps TRBD1 (5 bases). The germline V and J ends were trimmed by 6 bases and 1 base, with 7 bases remaining between them. CDR3 length equals 13 residues. Germline loops: CDR1 MNHEY, CDR2 SVGAGI. The CDR3 loop reads CASRRGSNQPQHF. The DNA of the CDR3 is TGTGCCAGCAGGCGGGGGAGCAATCAGCCCCAGCATTTT.

This clonotype was picked up a small number of times. The chain joins TRBV7-2 to TRBJ1-5; 7 bases are shared with TRBD1. This CDR3 has 17 residues. Trimming removed 2 bases from V and 3 bases from J; junction bases left unmatched: 10. Germline assignment: CDR1 SGHTA and CDR2 FQGNSA. DNA for the CDR3: TGTGCCAGCAGCTTACAGACAGGGCTATGGGACAATCAGCCCCAGCATTTT. As protein: CASSLQTGLWDNQPQHF.

This clonotype was counted at least ten times. The chain links TRBV28 to TRBJ1-2; 7 bases are shared with TRBD1. Germline V gives CDR1 MDHEN, CDR2 SYDVKM. This CDR3 contains 14 residues. The junction had 4 bases not matched to a gene; V was cut back by 2 bases and J by 4 bases. The CDR3, as DNA: TGTGCCAGCAGTTTAAACAGGGGTGGCTATGGCTACACCTTC. It specifies CASSLNRGGYGYTF.

The table lists this clonotype with a few counts. CDR3 DNA sequence: TGCAGTGCTAGGGGGGGCAGGAGGAACACTGAAGCTTTCTTT. Translation: CSARGGRRNTEAFF. The chain has TRBV20-1 and TRBJ1-1; maybe TRBD1 (6 bases). There are 14 residues in the CDR3. The germline V gene encodes CDR1 DFQATT and CDR2 SNEGSKA (reference sequence). With 3 bases removed from V and 1 base from J, the gap between germline ends came to 12 bases.

The gene calls are TRBV4-1 and TRBJ1-3; D unresolved. With 0 bases removed from V and 3 bases from J, the gap between germline ends came to 6 bases. CDR1 MGHRA and CDR2 YSYEKL come from the germline V gene. The CDR3 is 14 amino acids. This CDR3 reads CASSQEEFGNTIYF. CDR3 nucleotides: TGCGCCAGCAGCCAAGAGGAGTTTGGAAACACCATATATTTT.

This clonotype was seen more than once but under ten times. Sequence at one end of the junction differs from germline and may be a read error. The rearrangement joins TRBV12-3 or TRBV12-4 to TRBJ2-1; TRBD2 agrees at 7 bases. CDR3 size: 14 residues. CDR3 residues: CASSSNAAGLPLAF. Here the CDR3 DNA reads TGTGCCAGCAGTTCCAATGCAGCGGGACTACCCCTTGCCTTC.

The chain carries TRBV4-1 and TRBJ1-2, with 7 bases that match TRBD1. V dropped 5 bases and J dropped 8; count of bases not matched to a gene: 17. The CDR3 extends over 16 amino acids. Per the germline V gene, CDR1 is MGHRA and CDR2 is YSYEKL. The CDR3 loop is CASSFIGGSRDEGYTF. For the CDR3, the DNA is TGCGCCAGCAGCTTTATAGGGGGCAGTCGAGACGAGGGCTACACCTTC.

This clonotype was counted many times. V usage is TRBV9 and J usage is TRBJ2-5; 8 bases are shared with TRBD2. V trimming: 0 bases; J trimming: 4 bases; junction bases outside the gene matches: 5. This CDR3 contains 15 residues. The germline V gene has CDR1 SGDLS and CDR2 YYNGEE. CDR3 nucleotide sequence: TGTGCCAGCAGCGTAGCGGGGGGGAGTCGAGAGACCCAGTACTTC. Residues: CASSVAGGSRETQYF.

This clonotype was counted many times. This chain uses TRBV6-2 or TRBV6-3 with TRBJ2-1; 7 nucleotides line up with TRBD2. J gave up 6 bases and V 9 bases, and 5 bases lay outside the gene matches. The CDR3 length is 12 residues. Germline CDR1 reads MNHEY; CDR2 reads SVGEGT. CDR3 region: CASEWGGNEQFF. The CDR3 nucleotides read TGTGCCAGTGAATGGGGGGGCAATGAGCAGTTCTTC.

There are a few counts of this clonotype. This sequence joins TRBV4-3 and TRBJ2-7; D is tentatively TRBD1 or TRBD2 (5 bases each). The V end was cut by 0 bases, the J end by 7 bases, with 13 bases between. CDR1 and CDR2 (germline): LGHNA, YSLEER. The CDR3 totals 14 residues. CDR3 coding DNA: TGCGCCAGCAGCCAAGATCGGGGCGGGCCTGAGCAGTACTTC. It yields the protein CASSQDRGGPEQYF.

This clonotype was recorded at least ten times. The chain employs TRBV29-1 and TRBJ2-3; D remains ambiguous. The V and J ends lost 8 bases and 2 bases respectively, with 11 bases between them. This CDR3 contains 12 residues. Looked up from germline, CDR1 is SQVTM and CDR2 is ANQGSEA. The CDR3 region has the DNA TGCAGCACTGAAACGAACACAGATACGCAGTATTTT. Translation: CSTETNTDTQYF.

This clonotype was seen at least ten times. This rearrangement joins TRBV14 to TRBJ1-2; no reliable D call. This CDR3 is 16 amino acids long. Deletions cut 4 bases from V and 6 bases from J, with 21 bases between. Looked up from germline, CDR1 is SGHDN and CDR2 is FVKESK. CDR3 sequence: CASSPLSGVRPDGYTF. For the CDR3, the DNA is TGTGCCAGCAGCCCCCTCTCAGGAGTTCGACCTGATGGCTACACCTTC.

This clonotype has just a few counts. The rearrangement links TRBV18 to TRBJ2-2, with D uncertain. Germline CDR1 KGHSH, CDR2 LQKENI. The length of the CDR3 is 16 residues. The V gene lost 8 bases and the J gene lost 1 base, with 17 bases spanning the gap. CDR3 loop: CASRNLKARNTGELFF. The CDR3 nucleotides are TGTGCCAGCCGAAACCTCAAGGCCAGGAACACCGGGGAGCTGTTTTTT.